A single sample gave rise to the 2 T cell receptor beta chains below, sequenced in a study of response to subunit inactivated influenza vaccine. TCRdb analysed the RT-PCR reads with MiXCR anew, one entry per CDR3 protein. The repertoire has about 520,000 distinct CDR3 sequences, less than 30% of them found once; the top ten carry over 1.5%. The sequencing here drew on CD4+ T cells sorted from PBMCs, taken 5 days after vaccination. The receptors stem from a man aged 45-60 years who received an inactivated influenza vaccine.

This clonotype has more than one count but fewer than ten. The CDR3 loop is CASSLQQGGHEQFF. In nucleotides, the CDR3 is TGTGCCAGCAGTTTACAGCAGGGAGGGCATGAGCAGTTCTTC. The chain recombines TRBV12-3 or TRBV12-4 with TRBJ2-1, with 7 bases matching TRBD2. The V segment lost 2 bases and the J segment 8 bases; nucleotides outside the gene matches: 6. There are 14 residues in the CDR3.

The genes are TRBV28 and TRBJ1-1; 8 bases agree with TRBD1. The CDR3 is made up of 14 amino acids. In germline, CDR1 is MDHEN, CDR2 SYDVKM. The V segment lost 11 bases and the J segment 1 base; nucleotides outside the gene matches: 9. This CDR3 reads CALRDQGANTEAFF. The CDR3 DNA reads as TGTGCCCTCAGGGACCAGGGGGCGAACACTGAAGCTTTCTTT.